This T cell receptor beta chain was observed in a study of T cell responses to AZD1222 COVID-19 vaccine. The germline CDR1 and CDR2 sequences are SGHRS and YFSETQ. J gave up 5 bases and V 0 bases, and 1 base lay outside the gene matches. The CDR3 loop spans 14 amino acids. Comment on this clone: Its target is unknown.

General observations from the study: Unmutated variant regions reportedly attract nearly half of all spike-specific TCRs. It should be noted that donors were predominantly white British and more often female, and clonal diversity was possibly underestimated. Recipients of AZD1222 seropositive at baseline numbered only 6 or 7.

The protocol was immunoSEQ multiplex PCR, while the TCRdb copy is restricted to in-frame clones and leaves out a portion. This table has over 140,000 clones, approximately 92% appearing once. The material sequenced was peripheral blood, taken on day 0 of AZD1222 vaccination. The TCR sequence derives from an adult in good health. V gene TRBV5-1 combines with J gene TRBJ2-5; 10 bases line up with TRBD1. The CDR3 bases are TGCGCCAGCAGCTTGGGGGGACAGGGGGAGACCCAGTACTTC. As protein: CASSLGGQGETQYF.